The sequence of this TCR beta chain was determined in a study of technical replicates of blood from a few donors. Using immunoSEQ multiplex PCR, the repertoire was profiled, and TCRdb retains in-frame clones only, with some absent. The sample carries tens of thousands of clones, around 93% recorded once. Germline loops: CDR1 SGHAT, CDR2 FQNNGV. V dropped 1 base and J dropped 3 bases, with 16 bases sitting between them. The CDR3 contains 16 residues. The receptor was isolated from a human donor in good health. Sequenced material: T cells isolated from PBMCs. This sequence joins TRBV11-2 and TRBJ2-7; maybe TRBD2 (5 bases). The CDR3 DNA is TGTGCCAGCAGCTTAGGAACCGGGGTCCTCCTCTACGAGCAGTACTTC. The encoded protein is CASSLGTGVLLYEQYF.